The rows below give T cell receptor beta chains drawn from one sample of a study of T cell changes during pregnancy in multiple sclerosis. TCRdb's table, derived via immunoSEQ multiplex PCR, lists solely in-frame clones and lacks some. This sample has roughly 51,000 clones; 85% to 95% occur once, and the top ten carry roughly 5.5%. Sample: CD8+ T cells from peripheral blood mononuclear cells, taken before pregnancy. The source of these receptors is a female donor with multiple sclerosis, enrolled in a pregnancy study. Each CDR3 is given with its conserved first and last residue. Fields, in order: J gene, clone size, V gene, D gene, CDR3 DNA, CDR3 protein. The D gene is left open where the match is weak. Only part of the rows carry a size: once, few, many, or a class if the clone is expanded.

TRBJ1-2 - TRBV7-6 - TGTGCCAGCAGCTCACCGCCGGGGTACGGCTACACCTTC CASSSPPGYGYTF
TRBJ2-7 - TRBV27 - TGTGCCAGCAAAAACCTTGAGGAGAACTCCTACGAGCAGTACTTC CASKNLEENSYEQYF
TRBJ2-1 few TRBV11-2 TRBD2 TGTGCCAGCAGCTTAATTAGCGGGCCCCCTGATGAGCAGTTCTTC CASSLISGPPDEQFF
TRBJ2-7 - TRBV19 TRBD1 TGTGCCAGTAGTTACACGGGACAGGGGTACGAGCAGTACTTC CASSYTGQGYEQYF
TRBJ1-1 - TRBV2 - TGTGCCAGCAGTCGTCGTGACACCAACACTGAAGCTTTCTTT CASSRRDTNTEAFF
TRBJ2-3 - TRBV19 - TGTGCCAGTAGTCCTTCAGCGGGTAGCACAGATACGCAGTATTTT CASSPSAGSTDTQYF
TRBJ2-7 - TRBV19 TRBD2 TGTGCCAGTAGATGGGGGGGAGGGCCCAACGAGCAGTACTTC CASRWGGGPNEQYF
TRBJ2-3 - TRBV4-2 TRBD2 TGTGCCAGCAGCCAAGATGGGCCTAGCGGGAGGACAGATACGCAGTATTTT CASSQDGPSGRTDTQYF
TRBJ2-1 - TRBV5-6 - TGTGCCAGCAGCCCCAAGGGACTTCACTCCTACAATGAGCAGTTCTTC CASSPKGLHSYNEQFF
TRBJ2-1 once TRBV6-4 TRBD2 TGTGCCAGCAGTGACCATACTAGCGCCTCCTACAATGAGCAGTTCTTC CASSDHTSASYNEQFF
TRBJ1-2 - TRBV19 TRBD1 TGTGCCAGTAGTATTGAGGGGGCTGATTATAACGGCTACACCTTC CASSIEGADYNGYTF
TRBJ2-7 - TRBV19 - TGTGCCAGTAGTATGGCCCACGCCTACGAGCAGTACTTC CASSMAHAYEQYF
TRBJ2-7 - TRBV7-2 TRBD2 TGTGCCAGCAGCTTGACGACTAGCAGCTACGAGCAGTACTTC CASSLTTSSYEQYF
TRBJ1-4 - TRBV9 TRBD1 TGTGCCAGCAGCGACTTGGGACAGGGACCCAATGAAAAACTGTTTTTT CASSDLGQGPNEKLFF
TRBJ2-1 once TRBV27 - TGTGCCAGCAGCCTCGTAAGGGGCAGATACAATGAGCAGTTCTTC CASSLVRGRYNEQFF
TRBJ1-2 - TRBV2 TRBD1 TGTGCCAGCAGCGCGACAGGGGAATATGGCTACACCTTC CASSATGEYGYTF
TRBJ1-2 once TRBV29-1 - TGCAGCGTTGAGAGTGGAGGGATCAAAAACTATGGCTACACCTTC CSVESGGIKNYGYTF
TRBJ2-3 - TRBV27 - TGTGCCAGCAGAGCCGGGTTTCGCACAGATACGCAGTATTTT CASRAGFRTDTQYF
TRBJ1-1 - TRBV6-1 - TGTGCCAGCAGTGAAGGGCCCATCTCTCGGGCTGAAGCTTTCTTT CASSEGPISRAEAFF
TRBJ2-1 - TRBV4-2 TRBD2 TGTGCCAGCAGCCGGGCCGGGGCTAGCGGGAGGGCCGGTGAGCAGTTCTTC CASSRAGASGRAGEQFF
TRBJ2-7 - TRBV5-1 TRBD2 TGCGCCAGCAGCTTGCCTAGCGGGAGAAACGAGCAGTACTTC CASSLPSGRNEQYF
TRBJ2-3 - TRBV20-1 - TGCAGTGCTCCAACAGATACGCAGTATTTT CSAPTDTQYF
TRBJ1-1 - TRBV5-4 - TGTGCCAGCAGCTTGGCGTACACTGAAGCTTTCTTT CASSLAYTEAFF
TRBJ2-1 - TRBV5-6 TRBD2 TGTGCCAGCAGCTGGAGTCTAGCGGGGGCCTACAATGAGCAGTTCTTC CASSWSLAGAYNEQFF
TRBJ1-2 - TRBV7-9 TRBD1 TGTGCCAGCAGCGACCGGACAGGGGGGGCCTACACCTTC CASSDRTGGAYTF
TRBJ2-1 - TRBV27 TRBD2 TGTGCCAGCAGTTTTCCTGGGGGGGTAAATGAGCAGTTCTTC CASSFPGGVNEQFF
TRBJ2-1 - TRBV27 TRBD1 TGTGCCAGCAGTCTCGACAGGGGTTACAATGAGCAGTTCTTC CASSLDRGYNEQFF
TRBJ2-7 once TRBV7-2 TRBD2 TGTGCCAGCAGCACTTTAGCGGGAGGGTCCCCCTTCGAGCAGTACTTC CASSTLAGGSPFEQYF
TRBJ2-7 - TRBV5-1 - TGCGCCAGCAGCTTGGCAGGCAGGTCCTACGAGCAGTACTTC CASSLAGRSYEQYF
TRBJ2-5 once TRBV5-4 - TGTGCCAGCAGTCAGAAGGGTACGGTCCAGGGTTTTATGACCCAGTACTTC CASSQKGTVQGFMTQYF
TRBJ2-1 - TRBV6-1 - TGTGCCAGCAGTGGCCAATTGACAGGCTCCAGCTCCTACAATGAGCAGTTCTTC CASSGQLTGSSSYNEQFF
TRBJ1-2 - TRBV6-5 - TGTGCCAGCAGTTACTCGAGGATCTATGGCTACACCTTC CASSYSRIYGYTF
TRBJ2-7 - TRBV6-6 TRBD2 TGTGCCAGCTCGGGGGGTTGGGAGCAGTACTTC CASSGGWEQYF
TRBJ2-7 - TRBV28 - TGTGCCAGCAGCCGACAGTACTACGAGCAGTACTTC CASSRQYYEQYF
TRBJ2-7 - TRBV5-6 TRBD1 TGTGCCAGCAGCGGGACAGGTTACGAGCAGTACTTC CASSGTGYEQYF
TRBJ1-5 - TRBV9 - TGTGCCAGCAGCGCGGGGGGGAGCAATCAGCCCCAGCATTTT CASSAGGSNQPQHF
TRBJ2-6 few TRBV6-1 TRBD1 TGTGCCAGCAGTGAAGTCCCGGGGACAGGGACTGGGGCCAACGTCCTGACTTTC CASSEVPGTGTGANVLTF
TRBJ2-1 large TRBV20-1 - TGCAGTGCTAGAGTATACAATGAGCAGTTCTTC CSARVYNEQFF
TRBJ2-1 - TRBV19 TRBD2 TGTGCCAGTAGTCAGACTAGCGGGGGCTCCTACAATGAGCAGTTCTTC CASSQTSGGSYNEQFF
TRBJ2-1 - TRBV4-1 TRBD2 TGCGCCAGCAGCCAAGATATAGGGTTTCGACTAGCGGGAGGCCCAAATGAGCAGTTCTTC CASSQDIGFRLAGGPNEQFF
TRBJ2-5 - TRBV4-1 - TGCGCCAGCAGCCAAGATCGGGAGACCCAGTACTTC CASSQDRETQYF
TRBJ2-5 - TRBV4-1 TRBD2 TGCGCCAGCAGCCAAGATGACGGGGGGAGTGGGACCCAGTACTTC CASSQDDGGSGTQYF
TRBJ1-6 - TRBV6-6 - TGTGCCAGCACACAGGATGATAATTCACCCCTCCACTTT CASTQDDNSPLHF
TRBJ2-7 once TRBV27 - TGTGCCAGCAGTATGGGACTCTTCTACGAGCAGTACTTC CASSMGLFYEQYF
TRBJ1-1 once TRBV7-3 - TGTGCCAGCAGCCCGATGGGGGGCACTGAAGCTTTCTTT CASSPMGGTEAFF